The present entry profiles one T cell receptor (beta chain) with its context. Its antigen is not known. This specimen belongs to a study of cytomegalovirus exposure and HLA in healthy donors. Turning to the study itself: The roughly 100 million unique TCR beta sequences, from roughly 170 million T cells, were found by an earlier analysis. Some 87 million unique TCRs from HLA-typed donors were held in an early release of data.

Findings of the study overall: When analyzed later, a missense DCLRE1C variant was found to be linked to TCR beta V- and J-gene trimming.

This CDR3 region has 14 residues. J lost 4 bases, V lost 5 bases, and 5 bases had no gene match. In germline, CDR1 is ENHRY, CDR2 SYGVKD. In the PCR, 60 Vbeta and 13 Jbeta primers were used. Generated by immunoSEQ multiplex PCR, the TCRdb table keeps only in-frame clones and is missing some. This table has 150,000 to 200,000 clones, roughly four fifths appearing once. The sample consisted of PBMCs. The clonotype originates from a man aged 45-65 years in good health and CMV-seropositive. This chain uses TRBV10-3 with TRBJ1-5; 7 bases are shared with TRBD1. This CDR3 reads CAISPRGSNQPQHF. DNA for the CDR3: TGTGCCATCAGTCCCAGGGGGTCAAATCAGCCCCAGCATTTT.